Each of the 5 T cell receptor beta chains below was sequenced from the same sample in a study of response to subunit inactivated influenza vaccine (dated by TCRdb to 2016 to 2019). Library generation was performed with RT-PCR. Sequencing was carried out with an Illumina HiSeq 2500. The public sequencing data were trimmed at Q25 with fastp and processed into clonotypes with MiXCR by TCRdb, which kept only in-frame beta chains. One record per CDR3 amino acid sequence lists the most common genes and DNA. The sample table records 650,000 to 850,000 distinct CDR3 sequences; roughly 13% of these occur just once. The biggest ten clones account for approximately 6.5% of the sample. The source material was PBMCs from blood, sampled less than 15 days before vaccination. Receptors originate from a man aged 50 or older who received an inactivated influenza vaccine. Donor details come from another sample of the same person, matched by shared clones.

This clonotype was observed a handful of times. The chain employs TRBV12-3 or TRBV12-4 and TRBJ1-5; D not resolved. Trimming stripped 2 bases from V and 14 bases from J, with 13 bases between. The CDR3 extends over 12 amino acids. CDR3 region: CASSLYGTGKHF. CDR3 DNA: TGTGCCAGCAGTTTATATGGTACGGGGAAGCATTTT.

This clonotype was recorded many times. The V gene is TRBV3-1, the J gene TRBJ2-1; 10 positions match TRBD1. In germline, CDR1 is LGHDT, CDR2 YNNKEL (reference sequence). Trimming at V came to 4 bases and at J to 4 bases, leaving 4 bases not matched to a gene. The CDR3 covers 15 residues. In DNA, the CDR3 is TGTGCCAGCAGCCGAGACAGGGGGCCATACAATGAGCAGTTCTTC. Its translation: CASSRDRGPYNEQFF.

In this sample, this clonotype turned up a few times. The chain employs TRBV12-3 or TRBV12-4 and TRBJ2-2; TRBD2 matches 9 bases. With V trimmed by 1 base and J by 6 bases, 6 bases remained unmatched. The CDR3 totals 16 residues. This CDR3 reads CASSLGGRALAGELFF. DNA for the CDR3: TGTGCCAGCAGTTTAGGCGGGAGGGCCCTCGCCGGGGAGCTGTTTTTT.

The rearrangement uses TRBV19 and TRBJ2-7, with 13 bases fitting TRBD2. CDR3 length: 18 residues. V was clipped by 4 bases and J by 2 bases; unmatched bases: 11. Germline lookup yields CDR1 LNHDA and CDR2 SQIVND (reference sequence). CDR3 protein: CASSTDPLLAGGAYEQYF. The DNA for the CDR3 is TGTGCCAGTAGTACCGATCCACTACTAGCGGGAGGGGCCTACGAGCAGTACTTC.

The CDR3 is CASSKGVGLAGGLDEQFF. CDR3 in DNA: TGTGCCAGCAGCAAAGGGGTGGGACTAGCGGGAGGTCTCGATGAGCAGTTCTTC. V gene TRBV21-1 combines with J gene TRBJ2-1; TRBD2, the table's D call, lacks a check against the DNA. TRBV21-1 counts as a pseudogene. The CDR3 is made up of 18 amino acids.